This T cell receptor (beta chain) was captured in a study of tumor-infiltrating lymphocytes in primary liver carcinoma (dated by TCRdb to 2015 to 2018). About the study as a whole: Of the five patients (three men and two women, aged 30 to 69 years), four had hepatocellular carcinoma and one had combined HCC and intrahepatic cholangiocarcinoma. The five patients had tumors of stage T1-T3 N0M0, with maximum diameters ranging from about 4 to 11 cm. Each sample produced roughly 3.65 to 8 million productive TCRbeta reads, and read depth showed no significant difference between tissue types. For each liver tumor, the study sampled five regions along with adjacent normal tissue and blood, and applied TCRbeta repertoire sequencing, expression microarrays and whole-exome sequencing. A total of 35 specimens from 5 patients underwent TCRbeta repertoire sequencing, comprising some 25 tumor regions, 5 adjacent noncancerous liver tissues and 5 peripheral blood samples. To link TCRbeta repertoire diversity to the local molecular phenotype, the 20 to 30 tumor region samples were profiled with Agilent mRNA microarrays. Technical replicate repertoires showed high reproducibility, with mean shared-clone rates about 0.88 and correlation coefficients above 0.95. Beyond this particular receptor, the publication reports: Because the samples were bulk and unsorted, CD4+ and CD8+ T cell repertoires could not be compared. Consistent with antigen-driven expansion, pairs of tumor regions showed higher repertoire overlap (mean about 36%) than either tumor-adjacent pairs (approximately 17%) or tumor-blood pairs (about 15%). Only about 7-24% of top clones were found in all five regions of a tumor, suggesting spatial heterogeneity of tumor-infiltrating T cells. Compared with blood, tumors had a significantly larger share of the repertoire taken up by the top 250 clones (p = 0.039). Only a few patients were included in the study, and the authors note that the findings should be validated in a larger study. Because sequencing covered only the TCR beta chain and unpaired alpha chains were not captured, true repertoire diversity is likely underestimated.

Total RNA and DNA were co-extracted without cell sorting from about 19-30 mg of bulk tissue using the AllPrep DNA/RNA mini kit. Between late 2015 and early 2016, 5 or 6 patients in China with histopathologically diagnosed primary liver carcinoma had their tumors surgically resected. At the time of sampling, the patients had chronic HBV infection and had not received any treatment. Five spatially separated regions were sampled from each tumor: the superior, inferior, left-lateral and right-lateral poles, plus the tumor centre. Histological examination found more than 75% viable tumor cells in every tumor sample. Fresh tumor and adjacent tissue pieces were bisected; one half was stored in RNAlater at -80°C, the other sent for histology. Using a constant-region primer and ProtoScript II reverse transcriptase, TCRbeta-specific cDNA was reverse-transcribed from 500 to 650 ng total RNA. Construction of the TCRbeta libraries relied on three nested rounds of multiplex PCR, following a slightly modified ARM-PCR procedure. The first two PCR rounds used multiplex TRBV1-TRBV30 forward primers with a Cbeta reverse primer, each for about 11 cycles. Sample barcodes and Illumina adapters were added in a final 25-cycle PCR with Deep VentR polymerase. Before sequencing, amplicons between 200 and 500 bp were purified from gel using a QIAquick gel extraction kit. An Illumina HiSeq 2500 was used to sequence the TCRbeta amplicons with 250-bp paired-end reads. For the original study's pipeline: To recover full CDR3 sequences, reads were quality-trimmed using Trimmomatic v0.33 and paired reads were then merged using FLASH v1.2.11. V, D and J germline segments were assigned to the rearranged TCRbeta sequences using MiGEC v1.2.1b. Clonotype statistics, along with Shannon-Wiener diversity indices, were calculated using VDJtools v1.0.0. Except for diversity analysis, only each sample's 250 most abundant clonotypes were used in subsequent analyses to reduce sampling bias. TCRdb trimmed the raw reads at Q25, called clones with MiXCR and kept productive beta chains. When rows share a CDR3 protein, they turn into one entry using the most common DNA and genes. Here the V and J calls rest on TCRdb's processing, not on the authors' analysis. The sample table records 20,000 or so distinct CDR3 sequences; approximately 80% of these occur just once. The top ten clones comprise under 40% of the sample.

This clonotype was detected only once. Its recognized antigen is unknown. No qualities accompany the bases; no much larger clone lies one base away. A lone read is weak support. The germline V gene provides CDR1 SGHRS and CDR2 YFSETQ. The V and J ends are trimmed by 0 bases and 1 base, leaving 14 bases between them. The CDR3 measures 16 amino acids from cysteine to phenylalanine. The sequence is cut down to CDR3 DNA, 48 bases in frame from base 1. The TCR comes from a woman in her twenties or thirties with primary liver carcinoma and hepatitis B virus infection. The sequencing sample was made of liver tumor tissue from sampling region 2. This sample's cell subset or site label indicates: tumor region T2, inferior pole. The chain is encoded by TRBV5-1 joined to TRBJ2-7; the D gene may be TRBD1 or TRBD2, since each aligns over 5 bases. The CDR3 protein: CASSLGRRDGSYEQYF. The nucleotide sequence is given as TGCGCCAGCAGCTTGGGACGCCGGGACGGTTCCTACGAGCAGTACTTC.